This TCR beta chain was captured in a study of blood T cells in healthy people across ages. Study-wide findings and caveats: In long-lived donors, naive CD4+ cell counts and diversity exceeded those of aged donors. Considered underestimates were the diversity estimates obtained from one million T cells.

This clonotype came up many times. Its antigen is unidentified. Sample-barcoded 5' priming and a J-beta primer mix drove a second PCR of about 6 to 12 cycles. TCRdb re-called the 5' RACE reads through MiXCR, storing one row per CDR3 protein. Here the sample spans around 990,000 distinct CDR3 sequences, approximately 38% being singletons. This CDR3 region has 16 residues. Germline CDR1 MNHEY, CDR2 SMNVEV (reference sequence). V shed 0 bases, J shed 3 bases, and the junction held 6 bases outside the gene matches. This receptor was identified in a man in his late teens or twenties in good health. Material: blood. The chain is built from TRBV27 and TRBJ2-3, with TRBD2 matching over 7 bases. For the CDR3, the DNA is TGTGCCAGCAGTTTATCGAGCGGGGAGGTAACAGATACGCAGTATTTT. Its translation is CASSLSSGEVTDTQYF.